This T cell receptor beta chain was found in a study of monozygotic twins with inflammatory bowel disease. The study, taken as a whole, reports: Healthy co-twins showed greater TCRbeta diversity (inverse Simpson) than IBD patients. Background noise in patient repertoires may stem from differing immunosuppressive treatments. Repertoire similarity matched across concordant and discordant twins, perhaps owing to limited power.

Worth noting for this clonotype: As yet, its antigen is unknown.

The cDNA of both the TCRalpha and TCRbeta chains was subjected to two nested PCRs of roughly 15 and 9 cycles. TCRdb reprocessed the 5' RACE reads and reports one entry per CDR3 protein, with no DNA. The sample totals 140,000 to 150,000 distinct CDR3 sequences. This CDR3 is built from 16 residues. Germline assignment: CDR1 SGHRS and CDR2 YFSETQ. This chain connects TRBV5-1 to TRBJ2-3. Sequenced material: blood. The receptor was isolated from a human donor with ulcerative colitis or Crohn's disease, or a healthy co-twin of an affected twin (not recorded which). The CDR3 here is CASSLAERKDEDTQYF.